This T cell receptor beta chain came from a study of OX40 agonist ivuxolimab in advanced cancers. For the wider study: The costimulatory receptor OX40 (CD134) was targeted by ivuxolimab, a fully human IgG2 agonistic monoclonal antibody. Peripheral TCRbeta sequencing aimed to test whether ivuxolimab altered TCR sequence diversity and caused clonal T-cell expansion. Of the roughly 54 dose-escalation patients, hepatocellular carcinoma was present in around 20, melanoma in approximately 15, renal cell carcinoma in 9 and head and neck cancer in 9. Intravenous ivuxolimab was administered to patients every 2 weeks at six dose levels: 0.01, 0.1, 0.3, 1.5, 3 and 10 mg/kg. The paper covers the monotherapy dose-escalation part of the phase I ivuxolimab trial, which included N ≈ 50 patients. Partial responses were achieved by three dose-escalation patients, of whom one had hepatocellular carcinoma and two had cutaneous melanoma. Patients were allowed to have had prior anti-PD-1, anti-PD-L1 or anti-CTLA-4 therapy, and approximately 41% of the dose-escalation patients had previously received checkpoint inhibitors. In the dose-escalation cohort, 82.7% of patients were male, and the mean age was around 60 years, with a range of about 20 to 90. The paper's findings and limits, for the study overall: In the 0.1-3.0 mg/kg groups, partial responders were among the patients with the lowest normalized peripheral clonal expansion, particularly in CD8+ T cells. At doses of 0.1 to 3.0 mg/kg, clonal expansion of both CD4+ and CD8+ T cells in blood was seen between baseline and week 6. After ivuxolimab, more expanded clones were found on average in CD8+ T cells than in CD4+ T cells. Low levels of normalized T-cell clonal expansion were also seen in some patients who did not respond. Which antigens the clonally expanded peripheral T cells were specific for was not determined.

Points on this clone: The antigen this receptor binds is unknown. The input lacks base qualities; no much larger clone sits a single base away.

Genomic DNA was isolated from the sorted cells so that the TCRbeta CDR3 region could be sequenced. The immunoSEQ Assay was used to sequence the TCRbeta CDR3 regions. TCRdb's version of the immuneACCESS table is confined to in-frame rearrangements and falls short of the full clone set. An unresolved V gene accounts for under half of the shortfall where checked; the remainder is of unknown origin. Recorded for this sample are under 25,000 clones; about four fifths of them occurred a single time. 3% to 3.5% of the sample lies in the top ten. The trial excluded patients who had a history of autoimmune disease or were on systemic immunosuppression. Peripheral blood for TCR sequencing was collected from all dose cohorts at baseline, on cycle 4 day 1, and on cycle 7 day 1. Samples came from an open-label, multicenter, first-in-human phase I dose-escalation trial of ivuxolimab. Adults with locally advanced or metastatic head and neck squamous cell, hepatocellular, melanoma or renal cell carcinoma were enrolled in the trial. CD4+ and CD8+ T cells were sorted separately from peripheral blood before TCR sequencing.

This sequence was found in an adult with an advanced solid tumor such as melanoma, head and neck, liver or kidney cancer. This material consisted of CD4+ or CD8+ T cells sorted from blood, taken in a trial of the OX40 agonist ivuxolimab.

The DNA is TGCGCCAGCAGCCAAGTTCCTGCTCGAGGGCTCAATCAGCCCCAGCATTTT. It codes for CASSQVPARGLNQPQHF. The chain uses TRBV4-1 and TRBJ1-5; no D gene is confidently identified. The V and J ends are trimmed by 1 base and 3 bases, leaving 16 bases between them. The CDR3 runs 17 amino acids, cysteine and phenylalanine included. This entry keeps only the CDR3 DNA: 51 bases, framed from base 1. CDR1 and CDR2, per the germline V gene, are MGHRA and YSYEKL.